This record looks at one T cell receptor (beta chain) sequence and its context. The junction does not match germline at one end; this may be a read error. Patients were newly diagnosed with stage II-IVA oral cavity squamous cell carcinoma without prior systemic or radiation treatment. These data originate in a study of neoadjuvant anti-PD-1 for oral cavity cancer. About the research overall: Non-progressing patients received a fourth nivolumab dose near day 43, then surgery on days 50-56.

Assay used: immunoSEQ multiplex PCR; TCRdb lists only in-frame clones, some missing. This sample yields about 7,400 clones, of which roughly 50% are seen a single time; roughly 10% belongs to the top ten. The sequence was collected from a person aged 40 to 85 with oral cavity squamous cell carcinoma. The starting material was tumor tissue, obtained before nivolumab (anti-PD-1) treatment.

CDR3 loop: CASSLGGQGAYEQYF. CDR3 nucleotide sequence: TGCGCCAGCAGTTTGGGGGGACAGGGGGCCTACGAGCAGTACTTC. The V and J genes are TRBV5-1 and TRBJ2-7, with 11 bases identical to TRBD1. From germline, CDR1 is SGHRS and CDR2 YFSETQ. This CDR3 is built from 15 residues.